Listed below are T cell receptor beta chains from one sample, sequenced in a study of shared T cell receptors in the human thymus. Sequencing was performed with immunoSEQ multiplex PCR; in TCRdb, only in-frame clones are kept and a portion is missing. The sample consists of roughly 660,000 clones, approximately 88% of them appearing once. These data also featured in a second study, about human thymus T cells.

Sequenced input: thymocytes. These receptor sequences come from a boy in the first two years of life with a congenital heart defect. The CDR3 runs from the conserved cysteine through the conserved F or W. A D gene is named only where the DNA matches it firmly. A clone size is listed for some rows: how often the clone was seen (once, few, many), or a class if it is expanded.

>TRBJ2-1|TRBV29-1|TRBD2|-
CSVEGSSGRAPQYNEQFF
TGCAGCGTTGAAGGATCTAGCGGGAGGGCCCCACAGTACAATGAGCAGTTCTTC
>TRBJ2-3|TRBV10-3|TRBD2|-
CATGLTSGRADTQYF
TGTGCCACGGGCCTGACTAGCGGGAGGGCCGATACGCAGTATTTT
>TRBJ2-3|TRBV4-2|TRBD2|few
CASSQEWREHSDTQYF
TGTGCCAGCAGCCAAGAATGGCGGGAGCATTCAGATACGCAGTATTTT
>TRBJ1-2|TRBV27|-|-
CASSPSRSLYGYTF
TGTGCCAGCAGTCCCTCTAGGAGCTTATATGGCTACACCTTC
>TRBJ2-7|TRBV11-2|TRBD1|-
CASSPRRGQGLSYEQYF
TGTGCCAGCAGCCCAAGGCGAGGACAGGGACTCTCCTACGAGCAGTACTTC
>TRBJ2-3|TRBV18|-|-
CASSPGPWTVRDTQYF
TGTGCCAGCTCACCTGGTCCGTGGACAGTCAGAGATACGCAGTATTTT
>TRBJ2-7|TRBV28|-|-
CASSQSSSPAGPTYEQYF
TGTGCCAGCAGTCAGTCCTCATCCCCTGCGGGGCCGACCTACGAGCAGTACTTC
>TRBJ1-3|TRBV29-1|-|-
CSVGGISGNTIYF
TGCAGCGTCGGAGGGATCTCTGGAAACACCATATATTTT
>TRBJ2-7|TRBV5-1|-|-
CASSLQAGNSNEQYF
TGCGCCAGCAGCCTACAAGCGGGTAACTCCAACGAGCAGTACTTC
>TRBJ1-1|TRBV27|TRBD1|-
CASASIPTGAHTEAFF
TGTGCCAGCGCCTCAATCCCGACAGGGGCGCACACTGAAGCTTTCTTT
>TRBJ2-3|TRBV4-3|TRBD1|-
CASSHRGQGGTDTQYF
TGCGCCAGCAGCCACCGGGGACAGGGTGGTACAGATACGCAGTATTTT
>TRBJ2-1|TRBV4-2|TRBD2|-
CASSLSLSGRGYNEQFF
TGTGCCAGCAGCCTCTCACTAAGCGGGAGGGGGTACAATGAGCAGTTCTTC
>TRBJ2-3|TRBV14|TRBD2|-
CASSQGLAGGDTQYF
TGTGCCAGCAGCCAAGGGCTAGCGGGAGGAGATACGCAGTATTTT
>TRBJ2-2|TRBV6-1|TRBD1|once
CASGSTGVGELFF
TGTGCCAGCGGATCGACAGGGGTCGGGGAGCTGTTTTTT
>TRBJ2-4|TRBV12-5|-|-
CASAPGSSKNIQYF
TGTGCTAGTGCCCCCGGGAGTTCCAAAAACATTCAGTACTTC
>TRBJ2-3|TRBV4-3|TRBD2|-
CASNREVGTDTQYF
TGCGCCAGCAACCGGGAGGTCGGCACAGATACGCAGTATTTT
>TRBJ2-7|TRBV6-5|-|-
CASNPSAASYEQYF
TGTGCCAGCAATCCTAGCGCAGCTTCCTACGAGCAGTACTTC
>TRBJ2-7|TRBV4-3|-|-
CASSQECGPYEQYF
TGCGCCAGCAGCCAAGAGTGCGGGCCCTACGAGCAGTACTTC
>TRBJ2-7|TRBV5-1|TRBD2|-
CASRPGTSGYEQYF
TGCGCCAGCAGACCGGGGACTAGCGGCTACGAGCAGTACTTC
>TRBJ2-1|TRBV7-2|-|-
CASTEDFSYNEQFF
TGTGCCAGCACGGAAGACTTCTCCTACAATGAGCAGTTCTTC
>TRBJ2-7|TRBV5-1|TRBD1|-
CASSVTGNPYEQYF
TGCGCCAGCAGCGTGACAGGGAATCCCTACGAGCAGTACTTC
>TRBJ1-1|TRBV27|TRBD1|-
CASSPDRVGDTEAFF
TGTGCCAGCAGTCCGGACAGGGTCGGGGACACTGAAGCTTTCTTT
>TRBJ1-3|TRBV9|-|-
CASSDGQYSGNTIYF
TGTGCCAGCAGTGACGGACAGTACTCTGGAAACACCATATATTTT
>TRBJ1-1|TRBV27|-|-
CASRAYLGGGATEAFF
TGTGCCAGCAGGGCTTACCTGGGGGGGGGAGCAACTGAAGCTTTCTTT
>TRBJ1-2|TRBV10-2|-|-
CASIAAGFGYTF
TGCGCCAGCATCGCTGCCGGGTTTGGCTACACCTTC
>TRBJ2-7|TRBV7-8|TRBD2|-
CASSRLAGGPDEQYF
TGTGCCAGCAGCAGACTAGCGGGAGGTCCTGACGAGCAGTACTTC
>TRBJ1-1|TRBV29-1|-|once
CSVPGPSRVGTEAFF
TGCAGCGTTCCTGGCCCCTCCAGGGTTGGGACTGAAGCTTTCTTT
>TRBJ2-2|TRBV9|TRBD2|-
CASSVGLAVNTGELFF
TGTGCCAGCAGCGTAGGACTAGCGGTGAACACCGGGGAGCTGTTTTTT
>TRBJ2-2|TRBV10-2|-|-
CASRGQGAGDVNTGELFF
TGCGCCAGCAGGGGGCAGGGAGCGGGCGACGTGAACACCGGGGAGCTGTTTTTT
>TRBJ1-2|TRBV6-5|-|-
CASSYSPTGYDGYTF
TGTGCCAGCAGTTACTCACCGACCGGGTATGATGGCTACACCTTC
>TRBJ2-5|TRBV4-3|-|-
CASSQVTDTQETQYF
TGCGCCAGCAGCCAAGTAACGGACACCCAAGAGACCCAGTACTTC
>TRBJ2-1|TRBV7-6|TRBD2|-
CASSLDAGLAGYNEQFF
TGTGCCAGCAGCTTAGATGCAGGACTAGCGGGTTACAATGAGCAGTTCTTC
>TRBJ1-1|TRBV15|TRBD1|-
CATSRSPGTGEAFF
TGTGCCACCAGTCGATCCCCCGGGACAGGGGAAGCTTTCTTT
>TRBJ2-5|TRBV15|-|-
CATSRDRSWGPETQYF
TGTGCCACCAGCAGAGATCGGTCCTGGGGGCCGGAGACCCAGTACTTC
>TRBJ2-1|TRBV7-2|TRBD2|-
CASSSRLAIGVRDNEQFF
TGTGCCAGCAGCTCCCGACTAGCGATCGGGGTCAGGGACAATGAGCAGTTCTTC
>TRBJ1-1|TRBV6-7|TRBD1|-
CASSSTGRAFF
TGTGCCAGCAGTTCGACAGGGAGGGCTTTCTTT
>TRBJ1-2|TRBV6-1|TRBD1|-
CASSDLFPGQGVRGYTF
TGTGCCAGCAGTGACCTATTTCCGGGACAGGGGGTTCGTGGCTACACCTTC
>TRBJ2-2|TRBV7-2|TRBD2|-
CASSLQGGTSGRANGELFF
TGTGCCAGCAGCCTACAGGGTGGGACTAGCGGGAGGGCCAACGGGGAGCTGTTTTTT
>TRBJ2-7|TRBV29-1|-|once
CSVEGSSYEQYF
TGCAGCGTTGAGGGCTCCTCCTACGAGCAGTACTTC
>TRBJ2-7|TRBV10-1|TRBD1|few
CASSRKGQGIHEQYF
TGCGCCAGCAGTAGGAAGGGACAGGGAATCCACGAGCAGTACTTC
>TRBJ2-3|TRBV7-2|-|-
CASSWEHSGFTDTQYF
TGTGCCAGCAGCTGGGAACATAGCGGTTTCACAGATACGCAGTATTTT
>TRBJ1-2|TRBV4-3|-|few
CASSQDEVGKANYGYTF
TGCGCCAGCAGCCAAGACGAGGTTGGAAAAGCTAACTATGGCTACACCTTC
>TRBJ2-2|TRBV4-3|-|-
CASSRGPRGTGELFF
TGCGCCAGCAGCCGCGGTCCGAGGGGGACCGGGGAGCTGTTTTTT
>TRBJ1-2|TRBV28|-|few
CASSFTLLTANYGYTF
TGTGCCAGCAGTTTTACCTTACTGACAGCTAACTATGGCTACACCTTC
>TRBJ2-3|TRBV29-1|TRBD2|-
CSAFISGRGADTQYF
TGCAGCGCATTTATTAGCGGGAGGGGCGCAGATACGCAGTATTTT
>TRBJ2-5|TRBV6-1|-|-
CASRLQYQETQYF
TGTGCCAGCAGGCTACAGTACCAAGAGACCCAGTACTTC
>TRBJ1-1|TRBV5-5|-|-
CASSLTGLNTEAFF
TGTGCCAGCAGCTTGACAGGGCTGAACACTGAAGCTTTCTTT
>TRBJ2-2|TRBV6-1|TRBD1|-
CASSVDRGGNTGELFF
TGTGCCAGCAGTGTCGACAGGGGGGGGAACACCGGGGAGCTGTTTTTT
>TRBJ2-1|TRBV2|-|-
CAGGGRSSYNEQFF
TGTGCCGGTGGTGGCAGAAGCTCCTACAATGAGCAGTTCTTC
>TRBJ2-7|TRBV19|TRBD2|-
CASGSTSGTSYEQYF
TGTGCCAGCGGCAGCACTAGCGGGACATCCTACGAGCAGTACTTC
>TRBJ2-3|TRBV11-3|-|-
CASSHRRGGGTDTQYF
TGTGCCAGCAGCCACCGGAGAGGCGGGGGCACAGATACGCAGTATTTT